Listed here are 20 T cell receptor beta chains from one sample, sequenced in a study of CD8 T cells in ankylosing spondylitis. A single record per CDR3 protein comes from TCRdb applying MiXCR to the 5' RACE reads. The sample consists of under 150,000 distinct CDR3 sequences, roughly a tenth of them appearing once. The sequenced material came from blood, either unsorted or a sorted T cell fraction (not recorded which). All receptors come from a male donor with ankylosing spondylitis or in good health (not recorded which).

This clonotype was counted ten times or more. This chain connects TRBV5-1 to TRBJ1-2; 8 nucleotides match TRBD1. The CDR3 sequence is 15 residues long. Trimming cost V 4 bases and J 4 bases; bases outside gene matches: 9. Germline V gives CDR1 SGHRS, CDR2 YFSETQ. In DNA, the CDR3 is TGCGCCAGCAGCCAACGGACAGGGCTGGGCTATGGCTACACCTTC. It specifies CASSQRTGLGYGYTF.

The table lists this clonotype with many counts. CDR3 DNA: TGCAGCGTTGATGGTCTAGCCGGTAACAATGAGCAGTTCTTC. Its protein is CSVDGLAGNNEQFF. The chain joins TRBV29-1 to TRBJ2-1, with D perhaps matching TRBD2 (5 bases). In germline, CDR1 is SQVTM, CDR2 ANQGSEA. Between the trimmed V and J ends, which lost 3 bases and 5 bases, there was a span of 14 bases. The CDR3 is made up of 14 amino acids.

This clonotype was seen ten or more times. The chain recombines TRBV5-1 with TRBJ2-5, with 10 bases that match TRBD2. V shed 4 bases, J shed 5 bases, and the junction held 8 bases outside the gene matches. CDR1 is SGHRS and CDR2 is YFSETQ in the germline V gene. This CDR3 is built from 15 residues. This chain's CDR3 is CASSQTGLAEETQYF. CDR3 nucleotides: TGCGCCAGCAGCCAAACCGGACTAGCGGAGGAGACCCAGTACTTC.

In its sample, this clonotype was seen many times. The chain recombines TRBV25-1 with TRBJ2-1; 11 nucleotides align to TRBD1. V dropped 4 bases and J dropped 9; count of bases not matched to a gene: 14. The CDR3 spans 17 residues. Germline V gene sequence: CDR1 MGHDK, CDR2 SYGVNS. The CDR3 DNA reads as TGTGCCAGCAGTGGGACAGGGGGCGGAAGGCAGTGGGTTGAGCAGTTCTTC. Protein: CASSGTGGGRQWVEQFF.

This clonotype was recorded at least ten times. In DNA form, the CDR3 reads TGCAGTGCTAGAAGCGGGGACTCGAACACCGGGGAGCTGTTTTTT. It is translated as CSARSGDSNTGELFF. This sequence joins TRBV20-1 and TRBJ2-2; 7 bases agree with TRBD2. This CDR3 spans 15 amino acids. V gave up 2 bases and J gave up 0 bases; unmatched junction bases: 3. From germline, CDR1 is DFQATT and CDR2 SNEGSKA (reference sequence).

This clonotype was counted between two and nine times. The rearrangement links TRBV7-2 to TRBJ2-1, with 7 bases matching TRBD2. The CDR3 totals 17 residues. Looked up from germline, CDR1 is SGHTA and CDR2 is FQGNSA. V trimming: 5 bases; J trimming: 5 bases; junction bases outside the gene matches: 15. The CDR3 region is CASSQTGFASGNNEQFF. The CDR3 region has the DNA TGTGCCAGCAGCCAAACGGGCTTTGCTAGCGGTAACAATGAGCAGTTCTTC.

This clonotype was seen at least ten times. This sequence joins TRBV7-2 and TRBJ2-1; a weak D match, TRBD2 (5 bases). This CDR3 is built from 13 residues. CDR1 is SGHTA and CDR2 is FQGNSA in the germline V gene. V was cut by 5 bases and J by 2 bases, with 7 bases left in between. The CDR3 nucleotides are TGTGCCAGCAGCCCCGGGACCTACAATGAGCAGTTCTTC. This codes for CASSPGTYNEQFF.

There are many counts of this clonotype. The rearrangement uses TRBV5-1 and TRBJ2-1; 7 bases agree with TRBD1. The V and J ends lost 3 bases and 3 bases, in that order; junction bases with no gene match: 6. Germline values: CDR1 SGHRS, CDR2 YFSETQ. The CDR3 consists of 15 residues. CDR3 region: CASSSGQQGYNEQFF. The CDR3 nucleotides are TGCGCCAGCAGCTCGGGACAGCAAGGCTACAATGAGCAGTTCTTC.

This clonotype was observed a handful of times. The CDR3 DNA is TGCGCCAGCAGCCCCTGGGTATCGAACACTGAAGCTTTCTTT. Its protein product is CASSPWVSNTEAFF. This chain connects TRBV5-1 to TRBJ1-1; no reliable D call. This CDR3 is 14 amino acids long. V lost 4 bases, J lost 1 base, and 11 bases lay in between. Germline assignment: CDR1 SGHRS and CDR2 YFSETQ.

This clonotype came up many times. The rearrangement uses TRBV5-1 and TRBJ2-7, with 10 bases fitting TRBD1. The germline V gene has CDR1 SGHRS and CDR2 YFSETQ. Germline trimming cut 0 bases from V and 3 bases from J; bases unmatched to any gene: 3. The CDR3 covers 15 residues. The CDR3 reads CASSLETGGLYEQYF. DNA for the CDR3: TGCGCCAGCAGCTTGGAGACAGGGGGCCTCTACGAGCAGTACTTC.

This clonotype has at least ten counts. V is TRBV7-8 and J is TRBJ1-5; 11 nucleotides line up with TRBD1. The CDR3 loop spans 19 amino acids. The V and J ends lost 5 bases and 2 bases, in that order; junction bases with no gene match: 14. In germline, CDR1 is SGHVS, CDR2 FQNEAQ. CDR3 nucleotide sequence: TGTGCCAGCAGCCCCCGGACAGGGGGCGCTTTTTTGGGCAATCAGCCCCAGCATTTT. This sequence encodes CASSPRTGGAFLGNQPQHF. Supplemented by reference TRBV7-8 and TRBJ1-5, the full variable domain reads GAGVSQSPRYKVAKRGQDVALRCDPISGHVSLFWYQQALGQGPEFLTYFQNEAQLDKSGLPSDRFFAERPEGSVSTLKIQRTQQEDSAVYLCASSPRTGGAFLGNQPQHFGDGTRLSIL.

This clonotype was picked up a small number of times. The V and J genes are TRBV20-1 and TRBJ2-2; 14 bases line up with TRBD2. V lost 6 bases, J lost 7 bases, and 10 bases stayed unmatched. Germline lookup yields CDR1 DFQATT and CDR2 SNEGSKA (reference sequence). CDR3 length: 16 residues. CDR3 loop: CSAPGTSGSYGGELFF. The CDR3, as DNA: TGCAGTGCCCCCGGGACTAGCGGGAGCTATGGCGGGGAGCTGTTTTTT.

The sample holds many counts of this clonotype. This rearrangement joins TRBV20-1 to TRBJ2-2, with 9 positions matching TRBD2. The V gene's germline CDR1 is DFQATT and CDR2 SNEGSKA (reference sequence). The V and J ends lost 2 bases and 0 bases, in that order; junction bases with no gene match: 4. The CDR3 runs to 16 residues. CDR3 region: CSARNSGRANTGELFF. As DNA, the CDR3 is TGCAGTGCTAGAAATAGCGGGAGAGCGAACACCGGGGAGCTGTTTTTT.

This clonotype was recorded many times. The chain recombines TRBV5-1 with TRBJ2-3; D unresolved. The CDR3 length is 11 residues. CDR1 SGHRS and CDR2 YFSETQ come from the germline V gene. V was trimmed by 0 bases and J by 6 bases, leaving 2 bases between them. As DNA, the CDR3 is TGCGCCAGCAGCTTGGGGGATACGCAGTATTTT. It encodes CASSLGDTQYF.

This clonotype has at least ten counts. The chain uses TRBV12-3 or TRBV12-4 and TRBJ2-3; maybe TRBD2 (6 bases). The ends were cut back, 4 bases at V and 0 bases at J, with 11 bases in the middle. The CDR3 length is 15 residues. The CDR3 is CASSSSGVSTDTQYF. CDR3 sequence (DNA): TGTGCCAGCAGTTCCTCGGGGGTAAGCACAGATACGCAGTATTTT.

This chain connects TRBV5-1 to TRBJ1-2, with 8 bases identical to TRBD1. Losses at the gene ends were 3 bases for V and 8 bases for J; bases not matched to a gene: 9. Germline CDR1 reads SGHRS; CDR2 reads YFSETQ. The CDR3 has 14 amino acids. The chain's CDR3 is CASSSSDRADGYTF. The CDR3 nucleotides are TGCGCCAGCAGCTCCTCGGACAGGGCGGACGGCTACACCTTC.

This clonotype was recorded at least ten times. The rearrangement links TRBV5-1 to TRBJ2-7, with 10 bases that match TRBD2. Trimming cost V 2 bases and J 3 bases; bases outside gene matches: 14. Germline-derived CDR1 and CDR2 are SGHRS and YFSETQ. The CDR3 extends over 18 amino acids. CDR3 residues: CASSLRPRTSGRLYEQYF. The CDR3 nucleotides are TGCGCCAGCAGCTTACGTCCGAGGACTAGCGGAAGACTCTACGAGCAGTACTTC. Full variable domain (rest looked up from reference TRBV5-1 and TRBJ2-7): KAGVTQTPRYLIKTRGQQVTLSCSPISGHRSVSWYQQTPGQGLQFLFEYFSETQRNKGNFPGRFSGRQFSNSRSEMNVSTLELGDSALYLCASSLRPRTSGRLYEQYFGPGTRLTVT.

This clonotype appeared a single time. V gene TRBV5-6 combines with J gene TRBJ2-7; TRBD1 or TRBD2 may be the D gene (5 bases each). CDR3 size: 13 residues. V lost 7 bases to trimming and J lost 6 bases, with 17 bases between them. Germline V gives CDR1 SGHDT, CDR2 YYEEEE. The CDR3 is CASGPGLLCEQYF. The CDR3 nucleotides read TGTGCCAGCGGCCCGGGGCTCCTCTGCGAGCAGTACTTC.

This clonotype was detected many times. The rearrangement uses TRBV20-1 and TRBJ2-1; 12 nucleotides line up with TRBD2. The CDR3 is made up of 17 amino acids. Germline lookup yields CDR1 DFQATT and CDR2 SNEGSKA (reference sequence). Trimming cost V 1 base and J 0 bases; bases outside gene matches: 4. The CDR3 here is CSARAGLAGSSYNEQFF. The CDR3 DNA sequence: TGCAGTGCTAGAGCGGGACTAGCGGGTTCCTCCTACAATGAGCAGTTCTTC.

The V and J genes are TRBV4-1 and TRBJ2-3; 9 nucleotides match TRBD2. V lost 0 bases and J lost 9; bases outside the gene matches: 10. The CDR3 runs 16 residues. CDR1 is MGHRA and CDR2 is YSYEKL in the germline V gene. The CDR3 nucleotides are TGCGCCAGCAGCCAAGATCTAGCGGGGACGAGAGGGACGCAGTATTTT. It encodes CASSQDLAGTRGTQYF.